There are many counts of the clone carrying this T cell receptor (beta chain). As yet, its antigen is unknown. The data were taken from a study of Graves' ophthalmopathy and Graves' hyperthyroidism. Broader study findings: Prediction of ophthalmopathy progression reached about 71% sensitivity and around 76% specificity.

As the template, RNA transcripts were used to amplify TCR beta CDR3 regions. An initial RT-PCR round employing HTBI primers preceded a second-round multiplex PCR. One entry per CDR3 protein, called by TCRdb with MiXCR from the multiplex PCR reads. The profile shows a few hundred thousand distinct CDR3 sequences, roughly 15% of them singletons. CDR1 is SGHTA and CDR2 is FQGNSA in the germline V gene. The V gene end was trimmed by 1 base and the J gene end by 4 bases; junction bases not matched to a gene: 2. This CDR3 has 15 amino acids. The source of this sequence is a woman aged 18-29 years with stable Graves' hyperthyroidism. The specimen sequenced was peripheral blood. The V call is TRBV7-2, the J call TRBJ2-2, with 8 bases lining up with TRBD2. The CDR3 sequence: CASSLGTSRTGELFF. The DNA for the CDR3 is TGTGCCAGCAGCTTAGGGACTAGCCGCACCGGGGAGCTGTTTTTT.